Shown below are 18 T cell receptor beta chains from a single sample sequenced in a study of PD-1 blockade in classical Hodgkin lymphoma. The time point: cycle 4 day 1 (C4D1), after more than five weeks of nivolumab. Every patient experienced relapse after autologous stem cell transplantation, and brentuximab vedotin exposure varied. Magnetic negative selection, applied to thawed PBMCs, was used to isolate the CD8+ T cells. The protocol was immunoSEQ multiplex PCR, while the TCRdb copy is restricted to in-frame clones and leaves out a portion. The top ten clones hold 30% of a sample with a few thousand clones, just over 70% of them seen once. The sample consisted of CD8+ T cells from blood, taken before the fourth cycle of nivolumab. Receptors were obtained from a human donor with classical Hodgkin lymphoma.

The chain carries TRBV28 and TRBJ2-5; D might be TRBD1 or TRBD2, each matching 5 bases. V was trimmed by 4 bases and J by 2 bases, leaving 8 bases between them. Germline-derived CDR1 and CDR2 are MDHEN and SYDVKM. The CDR3 loop spans 13 amino acids. In nucleotides, the CDR3 is TGTGCCAGCAGTTGGGGGAGTCAAGAGACCCAGTACTTC. Its protein is CASSWGSQETQYF.

This chain joins TRBV7-9 and TRBJ2-3; no reliable D call. Germline V CDR1 and CDR2: SEHNR, FQNEAQ (reference sequence). The CDR3 covers 12 residues. Trimming left V 1 base short and J 8 bases short, with 7 bases between. The CDR3 loop reads CASSLEGPTQYF. The CDR3 nucleotides read TGTGCCAGCAGCTTAGAAGGCCCTACGCAGTATTTT. The full variable domain, completed using reference TRBV7-9 and TRBJ2-3, is DTGVSQNPRHKITKRGQNVTFRCDPISEHNRLYWYRQTLGQGPEFLTYFQNEAQLEKSRLLSDRFSAERPKGSFSTLEIQRTEQGDSAMYLCASSLEGPTQYFGPGTRLTVL.

The chain uses TRBV6-1 and TRBJ1-6, with unresolved D. Germline lookup yields CDR1 MNHNS and CDR2 SASEGT. The CDR3 is 13 residues long. Between the trimmed V and J ends, which lost 1 base and 3 bases, there was a span of 1 base. Here the CDR3 DNA reads TGTGCCAGCAGTGAAGACTATAATTCACCCCTCCACTTT. This gives the protein CASSEDYNSPLHF.

V usage is TRBV28 and J usage is TRBJ2-3; D is undetermined. V gave up 4 bases and J gave up 4 bases, with 3 bases separating them. The CDR3 is 11 amino acids. CDR1 is MDHEN, CDR2 SYDVKM, per germline. CDR3 nucleotide sequence: TGTGCCAGCAGTTACCCAGATACGCAGTATTTT. Protein: CASSYPDTQYF.

The V gene is TRBV4-1, the J gene TRBJ2-7; 10 positions match TRBD2. V lost 3 bases, J lost 1 base, and 9 bases stayed unmatched. Germline CDR1 MGHRA, CDR2 YSYEKL. The CDR3 has 17 residues. For the CDR3, the DNA is TGCGCCAGCAGCCAGCAATCCGGGACTAGCGTATCCTACGAGCAGTACTTC. This translates into CASSQQSGTSVSYEQYF.

The chain has TRBV2 and TRBJ2-1, with unresolved D. Germline CDR1 is SNHLY and CDR2 is FYNNEI. V was trimmed by 4 bases and J by 7 bases, leaving 8 bases between them. The CDR3 totals 12 residues. The chain's CDR3 is CASSVVSNEQFF. For the CDR3, the DNA is TGTGCCAGCAGTGTGGTTTCGAATGAGCAGTTCTTC.

The V gene is TRBV5-8, the J gene TRBJ2-1; the match to TRBD1 covers 9 bases. This CDR3 has 16 residues. With V trimmed by 5 bases and J by 3 bases, 9 bases remained unmatched. Looked up from germline, CDR1 is SGHTS and CDR2 is YDEGEE. DNA of the CDR3: TGTGCCAGCAGTATTACCGGGACAGGGCTCTACAATGAGCAGTTCTTC. It translates to CASSITGTGLYNEQFF.

The CDR3 loop is CATSRDSWGELPDTQYF. Written as DNA, the CDR3 is TGTGCCACCAGCAGAGATTCGTGGGGGGAACTCCCAGATACGCAGTATTTT. The chain couples TRBV15 to TRBJ2-3, with D possibly being TRBD2 (6 bases). Trimming removed 0 bases at V and 4 bases at J, with 17 bases between. CDR1 and CDR2 from the germline V gene are LNHNV and YYDKDF (reference sequence). The CDR3 is 17 residues long. Based on the CDR3 plus reference TRBV15 and TRBJ2-3, the full variable domain is DAMVIQNPRYQVTQFGKPVTLSCSQTLNHNVMYWYQQKSSQAPKLLFHYYDKDFNNEADTPDNFQSRRPNTSFCFLDIRSPGLGDTAMYLCATSRDSWGELPDTQYFGPGTRLTVL.

The chain joins TRBV6-1 to TRBJ2-2; tentatively, D is TRBD2 (6 bases). Trimming cost V 2 bases and J 3 bases, with 16 bases left between them. Germline V lookup: CDR1 MNHNS, CDR2 SASEGT. This CDR3 is 17 amino acids long. The CDR3 sequence: CASSEMGGGLYTGELFF. CDR3 sequence (DNA): TGTGCCAGCAGTGAAATGGGGGGAGGCCTGTACACCGGGGAGCTGTTTTTT.

By proportion, this clone is large. This chain joins TRBV5-1 and TRBJ1-2; 9 nucleotides match TRBD1. In germline, CDR1 is SGHRS, CDR2 YFSETQ. J lost 3 bases, V lost 3 bases, and 9 bases had no gene match. The CDR3 loop spans 16 amino acids. CDR3 in amino acids: CASSSPRQGGDYGYTF. The CDR3, as DNA: TGCGCCAGCAGCTCCCCTCGACAGGGGGGTGACTATGGCTACACCTTC. Using reference TRBV5-1 and TRBJ1-2 for the parts outside the CDR3, the full variable domain is KAGVTQTPRYLIKTRGQQVTLSCSPISGHRSVSWYQQTPGQGLQFLFEYFSETQRNKGNFPGRFSGRQFSNSRSEMNVSTLELGDSALYLCASSSPRQGGDYGYTFGSGTRLTVV.

This clone was observed a handful of times. This chain connects TRBV4-1 to TRBJ2-1; the D gene could be TRBD1 or TRBD2 (5 bases each). The CDR3 loop spans 16 amino acids. Between the trimmed V and J ends, which lost 0 bases and 7 bases, there was a span of 16 bases. Germline V gives CDR1 MGHRA, CDR2 YSYEKL. As DNA, the CDR3 is TGCGCCAGCAGCCAAGATTGGGGACGGAATCTGAATGAGCAGTTCTTC. This gives the protein CASSQDWGRNLNEQFF.

The chain has TRBV5-6 and TRBJ1-2; D remains unclear. This CDR3 is built from 16 residues. V dropped 1 base and J dropped 5 bases, with 18 bases sitting between them. Germline values: CDR1 SGHDT, CDR2 YYEEEE. This CDR3 is CASSLSPTRLNYGYTF. CDR3 nucleotide sequence: TGTGCCAGCAGCTTGTCGCCCACTCGATTGAATTATGGCTACACCTTC.

The chain has TRBV6-6 and TRBJ2-4, with D maybe TRBD1 (5 bases). This CDR3 has 14 amino acids. Deletions cut 2 bases from V and 7 bases from J, with 12 bases between. Per the germline V gene, CDR1 is MNHNY and CDR2 is SVGAGI (reference sequence). The CDR3, as DNA: TGTGCCAGCAGTTACAGGGGTTTGAGGAACATTCAGTACTTC. As protein: CASSYRGLRNIQYF.

The rearrangement links TRBV4-1 to TRBJ2-2, with no clear D. Germline-derived CDR1 and CDR2 are MGHRA and YSYEKL. The CDR3 is 12 amino acids. V lost 0 bases to trimming and J lost 6 bases, with 2 bases between them. The CDR3 sequence: CASSQEAGELFF. The DNA for the CDR3 is TGCGCCAGCAGCCAAGAAGCCGGGGAGCTGTTTTTT.

By sample fraction, this clone is medium-sized. This rearrangement joins TRBV29-1 to TRBJ2-1; D is perhaps TRBD2 (6 bases). Trimming stripped 7 bases from V and 9 bases from J, with 13 bases between. The germline V gene has CDR1 SQVTM and CDR2 ANQGSEA. This CDR3 spans 11 amino acids. The CDR3 loop is CSAVGRTEQFF. In nucleotides, the CDR3 is TGCAGCGCGGTAGGGAGGACTGAGCAGTTCTTC.

The chain carries TRBV28 and TRBJ2-1; 8 nucleotides line up with TRBD2. The CDR3 totals 15 residues. Unmatched junction bases numbered 4, after V lost 4 bases and J lost 2 bases. Germline assignment: CDR1 MDHEN and CDR2 SYDVKM. CDR3 DNA: TGTGCCAGCAGTTCGAGTAGCGGGACCTACAATGAGCAGTTCTTC. It is translated as CASSSSSGTYNEQFF. Looking up the rest from reference TRBV28 and TRBJ2-1 gives the full variable domain: DVKVTQSSRYLVKRTGEKVFLECVQDMDHENMFWYRQDPGLGLRLIYFSYDVKMKEKGDIPEGYSVSREKKERFSLILESASTNQTSMYLCASSSSSGTYNEQFFGPGTRLTVL.

The chain has TRBV28 and TRBJ2-1; D not resolved. Trimming removed 1 base at V and 3 bases at J, with 7 bases between. Germline CDR1 reads MDHEN; CDR2 reads SYDVKM. The CDR3 sequence is 14 residues long. CDR3 protein: CASSLFIGYNEQFF. For the CDR3, the DNA is TGTGCCAGCAGTTTATTTATCGGCTACAATGAGCAGTTCTTC.

The rearrangement joins TRBV18 to TRBJ2-7; tentatively, D is TRBD1 (6 bases). The V end was cut by 4 bases, the J end by 2 bases, with 21 bases between. This CDR3 has 17 residues. Germline CDR1 is KGHSH and CDR2 is LQKENI. CDR3 residues: CASSLDTSGTQTYEQYF. The DNA for the CDR3 is TGTGCCAGCTCACTTGACACATCCGGGACACAGACCTACGAGCAGTACTTC.